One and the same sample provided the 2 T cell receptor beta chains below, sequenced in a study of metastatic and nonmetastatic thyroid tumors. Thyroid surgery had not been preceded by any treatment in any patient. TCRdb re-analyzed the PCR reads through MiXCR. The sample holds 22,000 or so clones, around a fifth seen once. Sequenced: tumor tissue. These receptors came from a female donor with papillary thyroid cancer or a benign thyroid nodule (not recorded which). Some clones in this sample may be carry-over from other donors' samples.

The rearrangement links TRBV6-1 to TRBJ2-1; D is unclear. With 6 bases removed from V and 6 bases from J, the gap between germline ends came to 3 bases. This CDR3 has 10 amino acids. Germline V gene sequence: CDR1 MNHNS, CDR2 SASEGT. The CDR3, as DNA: TGTGCCAGCAGGAGCAATGAGCAGTTCTTC. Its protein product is CASRSNEQFF.

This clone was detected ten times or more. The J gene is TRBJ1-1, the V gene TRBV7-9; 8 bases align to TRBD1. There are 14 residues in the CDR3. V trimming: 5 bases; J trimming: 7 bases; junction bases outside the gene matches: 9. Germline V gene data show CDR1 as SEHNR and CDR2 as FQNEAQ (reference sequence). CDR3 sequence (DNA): TGTGCCAGCAGCACCCAGGACAGGGCGAGTGAAGCTTTCTTT. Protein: CASSTQDRASEAFF. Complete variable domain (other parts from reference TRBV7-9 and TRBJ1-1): DTGVSQNPRHKITKRGQNVTFRCDPISEHNRLYWYRQTLGQGPEFLTYFQNEAQLEKSRLLSDRFSAERPKGSFSTLEIQRTEQGDSAMYLCASSTQDRASEAFFGQGTRLTVV.